Below, one T cell receptor beta chain is given with its context. Its binding antigen is unknown. Per-base qualities were not stored, and no clone one base away is much larger. These data belong to a study of cytomegalovirus exposure and HLA in healthy donors (dated by TCRdb to the late 2010s). In terms of the full investigation: According to a later analysis, one platform produced both the roughly 110 validation repertoires and the roughly 660 repertoires of the first cohort. The study was designed to test whether signatures of past pathogen exposure could be identified by cataloging public T cell receptors. In addition to the first cohort of hundreds of subjects, a separate validation cohort of some 120 different subjects was used. To predict cytomegalovirus infection status, the study brought together high-throughput TCR immunosequencing, statistical association of individual TCRs with disease status, and machine learning. Study-wide findings and limitations: A total of fewer than 200 TCR beta chains were listed by the study as associated with cytomegalovirus. According to the authors, the approach could potentially be generalized to other disease states and immunological phenotypes. A later analysis found that TCRs clustered in the first cohort also tended to co-occur in the 120 validation repertoires, with approximately 95% of cluster scores above 0. The validation cohort had no HLA typing available for a later analysis, so co-occurrence within that cohort was assessed over all 130 or so repertoires. While some public TCRs were present in many individuals, most TCR sequences turned up only very rarely across donors. A few of the identified cytomegalovirus-associated TCR beta chains were confirmed in vitro to be specific for cytomegalovirus antigens. Cytomegalovirus status was reported to be diagnosed by the classifier with high specificity and sensitivity in both the original and validation cohorts.

Libraries came from the immunoSEQ multiplex PCR assay. In the original analysis: A statistical classification framework was built to diagnose cytomegalovirus status from the catalog of TCR beta chain sequences. The table comes from immuneACCESS by way of TCRdb, which keeps in-frame sequences with V and J called. Part of the clones is missing from these tables; in studies checked, under half for an unresolved V gene and the rest for unknown reasons. D and trimming come from the DNA, and the V and J calls and clone size come from that table. The sample table shows about 160,000 clones, and nearly 90% are seen once. Of the sample, 10% falls within the top ten clones. V was cut back by 7 bases and J by 0 bases, leaving a gap of 16 bases between them. CDR1 MDHEN and CDR2 SYDVKM are derived from the germline V gene. CDR3 length: 16 amino acids, cysteine to phenylalanine. Only CDR3 DNA is held: 48 bases, read in frame from base 1.

The donors were included in the validation cohort of some 120 subjects, a group kept apart from the approximately 700-subject first cohort. This sequence originates from a woman between 18 and 29 years old in good health and CMV-seropositive. This chain joins TRBV28 to TRBJ2-1, and possibly TRBD2, on 6 matching bases. The sample comprised PBMCs. The base sequence is TGTGCCAGCACCTCTTCTGGGGGGAACTCCTACAATGAGCAGTTCTTC. It codes for CASTSSGGNSYNEQFF.